Shown below are 2 T cell receptor beta chains from a single sample sequenced in a study of T cell changes during pregnancy in multiple sclerosis. Clones were sequenced by immunoSEQ multiplex PCR, and TCRdb holds only the in-frame ones, with some missing. The repertoire consists of tens of thousands of clones, with roughly 94% occurring once and the leading ten covering about 1.4%. The sample consisted of peripheral blood, taken in the second trimester of pregnancy. The receptors originated from a female donor in good health, enrolled as a control in a pregnancy study.

This clone has a single count. The J gene is TRBJ1-3, the V gene TRBV6-5; D remains unclear. Germline CDR1 and CDR2: MNHEY and SVGAGI. Between the trimmed V and J ends, which lost 0 bases and 3 bases, there was a span of 3 bases. There are 13 residues in the CDR3. The CDR3 coding sequence is TGTGCCAGCAGTTACTCTCATGGAAACACCATATATTTT. Amino acid sequence: CASSYSHGNTIYF.

The chain has TRBV5-1 and TRBJ1-2, with 11 positions matching TRBD1. The germline V gene has CDR1 SGHRS and CDR2 YFSETQ. V dropped 4 bases and J dropped 0; count of bases not matched to a gene: 11. This CDR3 is built from 18 residues. The DNA for the CDR3 is TGCGCCAGCAGCCCCAGGAGGGACAGGGGGTCCCCTAACTATGGCTACACCTTC. Its translation is CASSPRRDRGSPNYGYTF.